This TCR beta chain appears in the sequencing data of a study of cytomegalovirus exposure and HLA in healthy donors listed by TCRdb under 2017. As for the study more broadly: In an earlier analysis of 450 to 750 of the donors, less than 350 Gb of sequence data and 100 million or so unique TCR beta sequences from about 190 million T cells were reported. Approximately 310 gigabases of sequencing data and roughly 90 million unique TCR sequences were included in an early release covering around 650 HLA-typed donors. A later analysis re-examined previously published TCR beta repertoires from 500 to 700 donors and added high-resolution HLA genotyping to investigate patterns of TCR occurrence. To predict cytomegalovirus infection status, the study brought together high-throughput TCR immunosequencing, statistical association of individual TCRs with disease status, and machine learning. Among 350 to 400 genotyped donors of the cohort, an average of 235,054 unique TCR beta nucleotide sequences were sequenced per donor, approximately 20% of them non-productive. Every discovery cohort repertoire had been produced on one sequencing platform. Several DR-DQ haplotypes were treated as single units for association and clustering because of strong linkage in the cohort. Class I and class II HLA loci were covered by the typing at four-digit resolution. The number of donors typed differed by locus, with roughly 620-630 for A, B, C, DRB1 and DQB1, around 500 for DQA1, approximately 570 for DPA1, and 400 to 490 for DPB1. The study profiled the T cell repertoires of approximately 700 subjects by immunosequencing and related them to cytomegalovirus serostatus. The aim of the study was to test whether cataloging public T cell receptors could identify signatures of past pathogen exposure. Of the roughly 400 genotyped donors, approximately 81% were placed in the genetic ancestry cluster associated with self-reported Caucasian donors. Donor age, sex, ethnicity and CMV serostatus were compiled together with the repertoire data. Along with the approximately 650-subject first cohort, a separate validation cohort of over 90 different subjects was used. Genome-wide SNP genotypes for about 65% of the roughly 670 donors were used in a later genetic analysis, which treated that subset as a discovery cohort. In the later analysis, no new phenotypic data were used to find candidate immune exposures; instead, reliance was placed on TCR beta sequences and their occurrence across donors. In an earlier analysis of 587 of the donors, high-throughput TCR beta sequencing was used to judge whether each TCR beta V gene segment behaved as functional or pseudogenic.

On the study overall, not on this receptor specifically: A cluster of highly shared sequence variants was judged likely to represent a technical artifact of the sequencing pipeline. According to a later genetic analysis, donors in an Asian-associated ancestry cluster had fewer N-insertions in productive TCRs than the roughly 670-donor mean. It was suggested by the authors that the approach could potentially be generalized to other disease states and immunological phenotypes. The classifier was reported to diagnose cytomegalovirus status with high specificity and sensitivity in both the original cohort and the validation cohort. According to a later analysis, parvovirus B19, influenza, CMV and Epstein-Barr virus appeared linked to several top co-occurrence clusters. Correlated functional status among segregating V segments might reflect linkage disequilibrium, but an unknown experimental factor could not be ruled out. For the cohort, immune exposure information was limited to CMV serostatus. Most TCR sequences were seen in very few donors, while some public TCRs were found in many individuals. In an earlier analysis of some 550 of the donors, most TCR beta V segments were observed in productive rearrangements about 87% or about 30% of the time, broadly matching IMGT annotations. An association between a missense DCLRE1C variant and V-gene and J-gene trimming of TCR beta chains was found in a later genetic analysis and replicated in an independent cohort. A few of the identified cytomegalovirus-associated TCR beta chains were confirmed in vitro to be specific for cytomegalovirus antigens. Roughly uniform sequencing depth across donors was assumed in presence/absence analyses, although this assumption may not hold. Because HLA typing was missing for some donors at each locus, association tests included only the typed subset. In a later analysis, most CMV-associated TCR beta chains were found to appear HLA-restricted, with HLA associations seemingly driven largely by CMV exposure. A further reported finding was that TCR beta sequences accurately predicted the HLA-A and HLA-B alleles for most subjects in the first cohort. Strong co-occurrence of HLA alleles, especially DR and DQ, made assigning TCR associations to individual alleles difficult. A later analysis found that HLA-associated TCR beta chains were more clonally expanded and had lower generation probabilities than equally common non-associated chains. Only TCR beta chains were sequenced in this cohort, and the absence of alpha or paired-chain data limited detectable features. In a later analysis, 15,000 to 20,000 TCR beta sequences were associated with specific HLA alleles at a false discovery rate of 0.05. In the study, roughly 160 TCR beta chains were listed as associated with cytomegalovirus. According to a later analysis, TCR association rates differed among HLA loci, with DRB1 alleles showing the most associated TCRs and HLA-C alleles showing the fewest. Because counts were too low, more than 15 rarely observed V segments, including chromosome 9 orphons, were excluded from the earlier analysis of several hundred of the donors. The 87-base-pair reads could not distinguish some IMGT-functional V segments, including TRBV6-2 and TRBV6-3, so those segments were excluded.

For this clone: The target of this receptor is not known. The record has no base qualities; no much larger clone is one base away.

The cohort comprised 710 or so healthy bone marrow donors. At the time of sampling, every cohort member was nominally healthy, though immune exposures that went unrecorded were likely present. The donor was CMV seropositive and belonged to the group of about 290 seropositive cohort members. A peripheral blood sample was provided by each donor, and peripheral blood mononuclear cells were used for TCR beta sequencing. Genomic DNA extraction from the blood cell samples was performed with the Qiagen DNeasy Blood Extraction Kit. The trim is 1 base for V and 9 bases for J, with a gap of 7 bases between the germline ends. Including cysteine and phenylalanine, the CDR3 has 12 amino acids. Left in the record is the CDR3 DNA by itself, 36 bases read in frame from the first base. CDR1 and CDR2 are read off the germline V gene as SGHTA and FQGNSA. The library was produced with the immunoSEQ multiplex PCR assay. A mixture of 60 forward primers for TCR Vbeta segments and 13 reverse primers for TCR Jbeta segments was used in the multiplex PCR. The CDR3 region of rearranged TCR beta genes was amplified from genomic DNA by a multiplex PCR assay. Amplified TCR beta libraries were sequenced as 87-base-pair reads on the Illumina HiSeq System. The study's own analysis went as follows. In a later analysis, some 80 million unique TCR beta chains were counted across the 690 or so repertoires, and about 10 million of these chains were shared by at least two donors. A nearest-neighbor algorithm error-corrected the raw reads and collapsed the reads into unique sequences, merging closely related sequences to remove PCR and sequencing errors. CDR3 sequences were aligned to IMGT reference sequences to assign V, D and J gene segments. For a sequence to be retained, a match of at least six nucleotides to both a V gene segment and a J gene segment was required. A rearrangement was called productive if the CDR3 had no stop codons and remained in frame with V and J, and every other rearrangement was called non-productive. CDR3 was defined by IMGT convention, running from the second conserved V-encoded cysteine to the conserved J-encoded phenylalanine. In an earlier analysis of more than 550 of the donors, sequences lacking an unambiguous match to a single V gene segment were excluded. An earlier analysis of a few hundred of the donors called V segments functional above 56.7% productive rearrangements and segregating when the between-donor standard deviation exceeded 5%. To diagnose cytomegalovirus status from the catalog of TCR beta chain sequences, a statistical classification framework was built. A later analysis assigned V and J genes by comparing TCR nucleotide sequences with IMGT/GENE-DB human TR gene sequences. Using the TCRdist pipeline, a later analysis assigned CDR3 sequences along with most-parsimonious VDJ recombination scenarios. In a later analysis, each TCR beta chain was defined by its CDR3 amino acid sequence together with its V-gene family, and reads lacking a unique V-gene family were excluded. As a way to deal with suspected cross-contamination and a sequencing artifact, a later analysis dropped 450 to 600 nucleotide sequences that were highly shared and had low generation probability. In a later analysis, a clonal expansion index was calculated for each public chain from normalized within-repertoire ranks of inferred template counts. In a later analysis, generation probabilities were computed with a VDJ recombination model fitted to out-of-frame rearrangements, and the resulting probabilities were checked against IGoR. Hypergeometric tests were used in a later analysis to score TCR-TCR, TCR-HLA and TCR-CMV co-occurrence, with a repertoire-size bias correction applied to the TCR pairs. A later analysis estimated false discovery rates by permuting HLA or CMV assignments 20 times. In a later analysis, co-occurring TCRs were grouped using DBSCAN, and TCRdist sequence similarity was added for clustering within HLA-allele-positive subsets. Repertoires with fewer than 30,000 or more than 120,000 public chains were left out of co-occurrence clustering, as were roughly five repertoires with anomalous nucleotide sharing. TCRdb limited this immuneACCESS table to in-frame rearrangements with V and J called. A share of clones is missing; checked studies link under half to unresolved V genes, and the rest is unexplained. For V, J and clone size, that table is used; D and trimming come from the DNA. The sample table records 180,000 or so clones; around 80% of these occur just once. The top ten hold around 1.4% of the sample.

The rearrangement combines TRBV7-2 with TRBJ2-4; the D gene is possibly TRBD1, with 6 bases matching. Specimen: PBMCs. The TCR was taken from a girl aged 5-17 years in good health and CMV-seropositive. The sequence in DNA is TGTGCCAGCAGCTTAGAAGGGGGCATTCAGTACTTC. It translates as CASSLEGGIQYF.